This passage covers 30 T cell receptor beta chains from one sample sequenced in a study of intratumoral heterogeneity in liver cancer. Sequencing was performed with immunoSEQ multiplex PCR; in TCRdb, only in-frame clones are kept and a portion is missing. Of 21,000 or so clones in the sample, around 78% were seen once. The sequenced sample was tumor-adjacent normal tissue, obtained before any cancer treatment. These receptors came from a woman between 70 and 85 years old with hepatocellular carcinoma.

The chain couples TRBV5-4 to TRBJ2-1; 13 bases agree with TRBD2. After removal of 4 bases from V and 3 bases from J, the junction contained 4 bases not matched to a gene. This CDR3 has 16 residues. Germline loops: CDR1 SGHNT, CDR2 YYREEE (reference sequence). CDR3 coding DNA: TGTGCCAGCAGCAAAGGGACTAGCGGGGTCTACAATGAGCAGTTCTTC. Protein product: CASSKGTSGVYNEQFF.

This clone was picked up one time. This chain links TRBV3-1 (or the pseudogene TRBV3-2) with TRBJ2-1, with D perhaps matching TRBD2 (6 bases). The CDR3 consists of 17 residues. The V end lost 4 bases, the J end lost 4 bases, and 20 bases lay between the germline ends. Per germline, CDR1 LGHDT and CDR2 YNNKEL (reference sequence). The CDR3 DNA is TGTGCCAGCAGCCCTTCCGTATCGGGAGTAGGTTACAATGAGCAGTTCTTC. The encoded protein is CASSPSVSGVGYNEQFF.

The rearrangement links TRBV9 to TRBJ2-7; 9 nucleotides agree with TRBD2. This CDR3 is 15 amino acids long. Unmatched junction bases numbered 8, after V lost 2 bases and J lost 5 bases. The germline CDR1 and CDR2 sequences are SGDLS and YYNGEE. CDR3 bases: TGTGCCAGCAGCGTCTCGGCGGGAGGGCCTAACGAGCAGTACTTC. Encoded protein: CASSVSAGGPNEQYF.

The chain couples TRBV6-5 to TRBJ1-3; D possibly corresponds to TRBD1 (6 bases). This CDR3 is 14 amino acids long. Trimming pared 6 bases from V and 2 bases from J, leaving 11 bases between. Germline V CDR1 and CDR2: MNHEY, SVGAGI. The CDR3 loop reads CASSQGSPGNTIYF. The DNA of the CDR3 is TGTGCCAGCAGCCAGGGGAGTCCTGGAAACACCATATATTTT.

The chain is built from TRBV11-2 and TRBJ2-3, with D perhaps assigned TRBD1 or TRBD2 (5 bases each). This CDR3 comprises 12 residues. V was clipped by 1 base and J by 6 bases, with 5 bases between them. Germline V lookup: CDR1 SGHAT, CDR2 FQNNGV. CDR3 DNA sequence: TGTGCCAGCAGCTTAGGGGGGGATACGCAGTATTTT. Translation: CASSLGGDTQYF.

The chain recombines TRBV9 with TRBJ2-5; 10 bases match TRBD1. Unmatched junction bases numbered 10, after V lost 4 bases and J lost 4 bases. The CDR3 contains 16 residues. Per the germline V gene, CDR1 is SGDLS and CDR2 is YYNGEE. CDR3 nucleotide sequence: TGTGCCAGCAGCCCAACAATTGGACAGGGGGGAGAGACCCAGTACTTC. Translation gives CASSPTIGQGGETQYF.

The chain uses TRBV14 and TRBJ2-7; 7 nucleotides match TRBD1. From germline, CDR1 is SGHDN and CDR2 FVKESK. Losses at the gene ends were 4 bases for V and 4 bases for J; bases not matched to a gene: 4. The CDR3 runs 13 residues. Here the CDR3 reads CASSRQQGYEQYF. DNA for the CDR3: TGTGCCAGCAGCCGACAACAGGGGTACGAGCAGTACTTC.

A few counts support this clone. The rearrangement links TRBV6-5 to TRBJ1-2; TRBD1 agrees at 7 bases. The CDR3 runs 14 residues. The V gene's germline CDR1 is MNHEY and CDR2 SVGAGI. V lost 8 bases and J lost 4; bases outside the gene matches: 10. DNA for the CDR3: TGTGCCAGCTGGAGGAAAGGGGGCACCTATGGCTACACCTTC. Translation: CASWRKGGTYGYTF.

J is TRBJ1-2 and V is TRBV20-1; 8 nucleotides agree with TRBD1. This CDR3 spans 11 amino acids. In germline, CDR1 is DFQATT, CDR2 SNEGSKA (reference sequence). The junction had 5 bases not matched to a gene; V was cut back by 6 bases and J by 8 bases. The CDR3 nucleotides read TGCAGTGCGAGGACAGGGCCCGGCTACACCTTC. This encodes CSARTGPGYTF.

The rearrangement links TRBV2 to TRBJ2-7; TRBD1 matches 10 bases. There are 14 residues in the CDR3. V shed 5 bases, J shed 2 bases, and the junction held 3 bases outside the gene matches. Germline V lookup: CDR1 SNHLY, CDR2 FYNNEI. DNA for the CDR3: TGTGCCAGCAGTATTGGACAGGGGGCCTACGAGCAGTACTTC. Translation: CASSIGQGAYEQYF.

This clone was detected a few times. The chain carries TRBV2 and TRBJ2-5; D is possibly TRBD2 (5 bases). Trimming took 3 bases from V and 10 from J, leaving 18 bases between them. The CDR3 is 14 residues long. In germline, CDR1 is SNHLY, CDR2 FYNNEI. The DNA for the CDR3 is TGTGCCAGCAGTGAGGAGTTACTCTCGGGGAACCAGTACTTC. This translates into CASSEELLSGNQYF.

This clone was seen only once. This rearrangement joins TRBV27 to TRBJ1-1; no reliable D call. There are 13 residues in the CDR3. Trimming removed 3 bases from V and 4 bases from J, with 9 bases in between. Germline V gene sequence: CDR1 MNHEY, CDR2 SMNVEV (reference sequence). The CDR3 loop reads CASSLSRSTEAFF. CDR3 DNA: TGTGCCAGCAGTTTGTCCCGGTCCACTGAAGCTTTCTTT.

The chain couples TRBV4-1 to TRBJ2-1; D is perhaps TRBD1 or TRBD2 (6 bases each). Germline V CDR1 and CDR2: MGHRA, YSYEKL. The CDR3 is 16 amino acids. V was cut by 0 bases and J by 6 bases, with 15 bases left in between. CDR3 bases: TGCGCCAGCAGCCAAGAGGGGGGACAACGGGGCAATGAGCAGTTCTTC. This encodes CASSQEGGQRGNEQFF.

Comments on this clone: At one end, the junction sequence differs from germline, possibly due to a read error. The V and J genes are TRBV27 and TRBJ2-1; possibly TRBD1 for D (6 bases). Germline-derived CDR1 and CDR2 are MNHEY and SMNVEV (reference sequence). The CDR3 runs 15 residues. The CDR3 bases are TGTGCCAGCCGTTTGGGGGCAGAAACCATAAATGAGCAGTTCTTC. Translated: CASRLGAETINEQFF.

The chain's CDR3 is CASSALAADTGELFF. The CDR3, as DNA: TGTGCCAGCAGTGCGCTAGCGGCAGACACCGGGGAGCTGTTTTTT. This chain links TRBV2 with TRBJ2-2; 7 bases are shared with TRBD2. Germline trimming cut 4 bases from V and 3 bases from J; bases unmatched to any gene: 5. Looked up from germline, CDR1 is SNHLY and CDR2 is FYNNEI. This CDR3 contains 15 residues. Full variable domain (rest looked up from reference TRBV2 and TRBJ2-2): EPEVTQTPSHQVTQMGQEVILRCVPISNHLYFYWYRQILGQKVEFLVSFYNNEISEKSEIFDDQFSVERPDGSNFTLKIRSTKLEDSAMYFCASSALAADTGELFFGEGSRLTVL.

This sequence joins TRBV6-4 and TRBJ1-6, with a weak D call TRBD1 (6 bases). V was trimmed by 3 bases and J by 9 bases, leaving 12 bases between them. From germline, CDR1 is MRHNA and CDR2 SNTAGT. The CDR3 loop spans 14 amino acids. The CDR3 region is CASSEQGQGSPLHF. The CDR3 DNA follows: TGTGCCAGCAGTGAACAGGGCCAGGGTTCACCCCTCCACTTT.

The chain links TRBV23-1 to TRBJ2-5; 10 nucleotides align to TRBD2. TRBV23-1 is designated an ORF whose function remains uncertain. V shed 8 bases, J shed 2 bases, and the junction held 8 bases outside the gene matches. This CDR3 comprises 15 residues. The DNA of the CDR3 is TGCGCCAGCCCGAAAGGGACTAGCGAGCAAGAGACCCAGTACTTC. Amino acids: CASPKGTSEQETQYF.

This clone occurred once. The rearrangement uses TRBV3-1 (or the pseudogene TRBV3-2) and TRBJ1-2; TRBD1 agrees at 10 bases. Per the germline V gene, CDR1 is LGHDT and CDR2 is YNNKEL (reference sequence). The J segment lost 5 bases and the V segment lost 4 bases, leaving 7 bases of the junction unmatched. CDR3 length: 15 residues. Here the CDR3 reads CASSPRDRGYYGYTF. The DNA for the CDR3 is TGTGCCAGCAGCCCCAGGGACAGGGGTTATTATGGCTACACCTTC.

The rearrangement joins TRBV6-5 to TRBJ2-1, with no clear D. V lost 4 bases and J lost 8, with 6 bases in between. This CDR3 has 11 amino acids. The germline CDR1 and CDR2 sequences are MNHEY and SVGAGI. The CDR3 here is CASSFADEQFF. CDR3 in DNA: TGTGCCAGCAGTTTCGCAGATGAGCAGTTCTTC.

This rearrangement joins TRBV2 to TRBJ1-2; the match to TRBD1 covers 8 bases. The length of the CDR3 is 16 residues. Germline assignment: CDR1 SNHLY and CDR2 FYNNEI. V gave up 4 bases and J gave up 4 bases; unmatched junction bases: 11. The CDR3 loop is CASSGRTGLRTYGYTF. The CDR3 bases are TGTGCCAGCAGTGGAAGGACAGGGCTTCGTACCTATGGCTACACCTTC.

The chain employs TRBV10-1 and TRBJ2-7; D may be TRBD2 (5 bases). V was pared by 4 bases and J by 2 bases, with 15 bases between. Looked up from germline, CDR1 is WNHNN and CDR2 is SYGVQD (reference sequence). The CDR3 is 15 residues long. The CDR3 sequence is CASSGRSGKPYEQYF. CDR3 in DNA: TGCGCCAGCAGTGGGAGGTCGGGGAAGCCCTACGAGCAGTACTTC.

The chain carries TRBV4-2 and TRBJ2-7; 12 nucleotides match TRBD1. The V gene end was trimmed by 0 bases and the J gene end by 5 bases; junction bases not matched to a gene: 8. This CDR3 has 17 residues. In germline, CDR1 is LGHNA, CDR2 YNFKEQ. Here the CDR3 DNA reads TGTGCCAGCAGCCAAGATCCGACCGGGACAGGGGGCCACGAGCAGTACTTC. Translating gives CASSQDPTGTGGHEQYF.

The rearrangement joins TRBV18 to TRBJ2-5; D unclear. Germline V gives CDR1 KGHSH, CDR2 LQKENI. This CDR3 is 13 amino acids long. Trimming took off 3 bases at V and 2 bases at J, with 7 bases between the two ends. The CDR3 region is CASSPVQQETQYF. DNA for the CDR3: TGTGCCAGCTCACCTGTCCAGCAAGAGACCCAGTACTTC.

The chain carries TRBV21-1 and TRBJ2-7; the table names TRBD1, a call not compared with the DNA. TRBV21-1 is shown as a pseudogene. The CDR3 contains 12 residues. CDR3 sequence (DNA): TGTGCCAGCAGGACAGGGGACTACGAGCAGTACTTC. Protein: CASRTGDYEQYF.

The rearrangement links TRBV10-3 to TRBJ2-2, with TRBD1 identical over 10 bases. There are 16 residues in the CDR3. Germline CDR1 ENHRY, CDR2 SYGVKD. J gave up 7 bases and V 6 bases, and 11 bases lay outside the gene matches. The CDR3 is CAIREAGTGVDGELFF. DNA for the CDR3: TGTGCCATCAGGGAAGCCGGGACAGGGGTGGACGGGGAGCTGTTTTTT.

The gene calls are TRBV24-1 and TRBJ2-3, with TRBD2 matching 10 bases. The CDR3 extends over 13 amino acids. The germline V gene has CDR1 KGHDR and CDR2 SFDVKD. V lost 11 bases and J lost 4; bases outside the gene matches: 5. The CDR3 loop is CAIRAGGSDTQYF. CDR3 coding DNA: TGTGCCATCCGAGCGGGAGGGTCAGATACGCAGTATTTT.

The V call is TRBV5-1, the J call TRBJ2-5; D is unresolved. Germline CDR1 and CDR2: SGHRS and YFSETQ. V lost 0 bases, J lost 5 bases, and 5 bases lay in between. The CDR3 spans 12 residues. The CDR3 nucleotides read TGCGCCAGCAGCTTGGCCGGGGAGACCCAGTACTTC. Residues: CASSLAGETQYF.

This clone has only one observation. V gene TRBV28 combines with J gene TRBJ2-7, with D perhaps TRBD2 (6 bases). The CDR3 sequence is 14 residues long. V was clipped by 4 bases and J by 3 bases, with 13 bases between them. Germline CDR1 reads MDHEN; CDR2 reads SYDVKM. This CDR3 is CASSWGLGDYEQYF. The DNA of the CDR3 is TGTGCCAGCAGTTGGGGACTGGGGGACTACGAGCAGTACTTC.

This rearrangement joins TRBV5-1 to TRBJ1-2, with D possibly TRBD1 on 5 matching bases. The CDR3 spans 15 residues. V lost 0 bases and J 2 bases, leaving 11 bases between the germline ends. Germline V CDR1 and CDR2: SGHRS, YFSETQ. The DNA for the CDR3 is TGCGCCAGCAGCTTGGGTGGGGGTTTAAACTATGGCTACACCTTC. Encoded protein: CASSLGGGLNYGYTF.

This chain joins TRBV5-1 and TRBJ1-3; D is possibly TRBD1 (5 bases). Trimming stripped 4 bases from V and 4 bases from J, with 15 bases between. Per germline, CDR1 SGHRS and CDR2 YFSETQ. The CDR3 is 15 amino acids. For the CDR3, the DNA is TGCGCCAGCAGCCCCGGGACCTTCGAGGGAAACACCATATATTTT. Translating it yields CASSPGTFEGNTIYF.